Listed below are T cell receptor beta chains from one sample, sequenced in a study of blood T cell repertoires in COVID-19. The assay was immunoSEQ multiplex PCR, and TCRdb's table has in-frame clones only and misses some. The sample yields tens of thousands of clones, 90% seen once. Specimen: peripheral blood. Receptor source: a man in his fifties or sixties with active or convalescent COVID-19. Both conserved end residues are part of each CDR3. A D gene is named only where the DNA matches it firmly. The size of a clone is reported for some rows only, either as once, few or many, or as a class for expanded clones.

CDR3 DNA: TGTGCCAGCACCCCCAGGACTGGGGCCTACAATGAGCAGTTCTTC
CDR3 protein: CASTPRTGAYNEQFF
clone size: once
D gene: .
V gene: TRBV6-5
J gene: TRBJ2-1

CDR3 DNA: TGTGCCAGCAGGGGCAGACCGGGACAGAACACTGAAGCTTTCTTT
CDR3 protein: CASRGRPGQNTEAFF
clone size: .
D gene: .
V gene: TRBV28
J gene: TRBJ1-1

CDR3 DNA: TGCGCCAGCAGTGACCCCGGGACAGGGGGCCTGGGCTACACCTTC
CDR3 protein: CASSDPGTGGLGYTF
clone size: .
D gene: TRBD1
V gene: TRBV10-2
J gene: TRBJ1-2

CDR3 DNA: TGCGCCAGCGGACAGGCGATAACCTACGAGCAGTACTTC
CDR3 protein: CASGQAITYEQYF
clone size: .
D gene: TRBD1
V gene: TRBV4-3
J gene: TRBJ2-7

CDR3 DNA: TGTGCCAGCAGCCTACTCGGACAGGAAGAGACCCAGTACTTC
CDR3 protein: CASSLLGQEETQYF
clone size: .
D gene: TRBD1
V gene: TRBV7-3
J gene: TRBJ2-5

CDR3 DNA: TGTGCCAGCTCACCACCGGCAGGGGTACTAGGAAACACCATATATTTT
CDR3 protein: CASSPPAGVLGNTIYF
clone size: once
D gene: .
V gene: TRBV18
J gene: TRBJ1-3

CDR3 DNA: TGTGCCTGGAGTCCGAGGAGGGACGAGCAGTACTTC
CDR3 protein: CAWSPRRDEQYF
clone size: .
D gene: .
V gene: TRBV30
J gene: TRBJ2-7

CDR3 DNA: TGCGCCAGCAGATCGCAGTCTGGGGCCAACGTCCTGACTTTC
CDR3 protein: CASRSQSGANVLTF
clone size: .
D gene: .
V gene: TRBV5-1
J gene: TRBJ2-6

CDR3 DNA: TGTGCCAGCAGTTTACTGGCGGGCTATGGCTACACCTTC
CDR3 protein: CASSLLAGYGYTF
clone size: once
D gene: .
V gene: TRBV12-3/TRBV12-4
J gene: TRBJ1-2

CDR3 DNA: TGTGCCAGCAGCCCGGGACAGGGTAATAATTCACCCCTCCACTTT
CDR3 protein: CASSPGQGNNSPLHF
clone size: .
D gene: TRBD1
V gene: TRBV4-2
J gene: TRBJ1-6

CDR3 DNA: TGTGCCAGCAGTGCGGACACTGAAGCTTTCTTT
CDR3 protein: CASSADTEAFF
clone size: .
D gene: .
V gene: TRBV2
J gene: TRBJ1-1

CDR3 DNA: TGTGCCACCCAGAGCGGGATGGGCACCGGGGAGCTGTTTTTT
CDR3 protein: CATQSGMGTGELFF
clone size: .
D gene: TRBD2
V gene: TRBV15
J gene: TRBJ2-2

CDR3 DNA: TGTGCCAGCAGCGCACTTAGCGGATCTGAGTTCTTC
CDR3 protein: CASSALSGSEFF
clone size: .
D gene: .
V gene: TRBV9
J gene: TRBJ2-1

CDR3 DNA: TGTGCCACCAGCAGAGATTCTGGTAGGGGGACTGAAGCTTTCTTT
CDR3 protein: CATSRDSGRGTEAFF
clone size: once
D gene: .
V gene: TRBV15
J gene: TRBJ1-1

CDR3 DNA: TGTGCCAGCAGCTTCCAGGGGGCGCTAGGCACAGATACGCAGTATTTT
CDR3 protein: CASSFQGALGTDTQYF
clone size: .
D gene: TRBD1
V gene: TRBV7-3
J gene: TRBJ2-3

CDR3 DNA: TGTGCCACCAGTCGCTCCGGGGTCGGTACGCAGTATTTT
CDR3 protein: CATSRSGVGTQYF
clone size: .
D gene: .
V gene: TRBV24-1
J gene: TRBJ2-3

CDR3 DNA: TGCAGTGCTAGTTCATCCAGGGGCTACAATGAGCAGTTCTTC
CDR3 protein: CSASSSRGYNEQFF
clone size: .
D gene: .
V gene: TRBV20-1
J gene: TRBJ2-1

CDR3 DNA: TGTGCCAGCAGTCAAGGAGGGTCGAGACTCTATGGCTACACCTTC
CDR3 protein: CASSQGGSRLYGYTF
clone size: .
D gene: .
V gene: TRBV27
J gene: TRBJ1-2

CDR3 DNA: TGTGCCAGCAGTTTCCGACAGGGGGCGAATAGAAACACCATATATTTT
CDR3 protein: CASSFRQGANRNTIYF
clone size: .
D gene: TRBD1
V gene: TRBV28
J gene: TRBJ1-3

CDR3 DNA: TGTGCCATCAGTGAGTCGCCAGACAGGGCTGTCACAGATACGCAGTATTTT
CDR3 protein: CAISESPDRAVTDTQYF
clone size: .
D gene: TRBD1
V gene: TRBV10-3
J gene: TRBJ2-3

CDR3 DNA: TGTGCCACCGGGACTAGCGCGTACAATGAGCAGTTCTTC
CDR3 protein: CATGTSAYNEQFF
clone size: .
D gene: TRBD2
V gene: TRBV19
J gene: TRBJ2-1

CDR3 DNA: TGTGCCAGCAGTGAAGAGAGACAGGGTGAGACCCAGTACTTC
CDR3 protein: CASSEERQGETQYF
clone size: .
D gene: TRBD1
V gene: TRBV2
J gene: TRBJ2-5

CDR3 DNA: TGTGCCAGCAGCTTAAAGAGGTGGGAGCAGTACTTC
CDR3 protein: CASSLKRWEQYF
clone size: .
D gene: .
V gene: TRBV6-6
J gene: TRBJ2-7

CDR3 DNA: TGTGCCAGCAGCCGACTACCGGACTCCTACGAGCAGTACTTC
CDR3 protein: CASSRLPDSYEQYF
clone size: .
D gene: .
V gene: TRBV3-1/TRBV3-2
J gene: TRBJ2-7

CDR3 DNA: TGTGCCAGCAGCCACCTGGGGGCCAATCAGCCCCAGCATTTT
CDR3 protein: CASSHLGANQPQHF
clone size: .
D gene: .
V gene: TRBV3-1/TRBV3-2
J gene: TRBJ1-5

CDR3 DNA: TGTGCCAGCAGTGAACCGACAGGGGTCTACGAGCAGTACTTC
CDR3 protein: CASSEPTGVYEQYF
clone size: .
D gene: TRBD1
V gene: TRBV6-1
J gene: TRBJ2-7

CDR3 DNA: TGTGCCAGCAGCCCCGCCGGGACTAGCGGTCAGCAGTACTTC
CDR3 protein: CASSPAGTSGQQYF
clone size: .
D gene: TRBD2
V gene: TRBV3-1/TRBV3-2
J gene: TRBJ2-7

CDR3 DNA: TGTGCCAGCAGCGCAAACAGGGTGGCTAATGAAAAACTGTTTTTT
CDR3 protein: CASSANRVANEKLFF
clone size: .
D gene: .
V gene: TRBV14
J gene: TRBJ1-4

CDR3 DNA: TGCGCCAGCAGCCAACAGGGGGCCTGGGGCTACACCTTC
CDR3 protein: CASSQQGAWGYTF
clone size: .
D gene: TRBD1
V gene: TRBV4-1
J gene: TRBJ1-2

CDR3 DNA: TGTGCCAGCACCGAGCTGGACAGGCTGAGTGGGCAGTTCTTC
CDR3 protein: CASTELDRLSGQFF
clone size: .
D gene: TRBD1
V gene: TRBV2
J gene: TRBJ2-1